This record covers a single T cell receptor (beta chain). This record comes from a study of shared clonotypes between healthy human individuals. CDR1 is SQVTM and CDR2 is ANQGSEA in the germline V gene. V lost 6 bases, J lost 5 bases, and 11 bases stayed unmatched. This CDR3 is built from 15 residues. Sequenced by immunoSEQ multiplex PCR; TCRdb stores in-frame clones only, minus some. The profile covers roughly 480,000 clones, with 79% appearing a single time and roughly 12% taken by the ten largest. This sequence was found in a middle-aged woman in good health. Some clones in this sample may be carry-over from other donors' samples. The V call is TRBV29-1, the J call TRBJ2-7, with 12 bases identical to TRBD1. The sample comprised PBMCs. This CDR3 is CSVNRDRGQVDEQYF. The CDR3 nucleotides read TGCAGCGTGAACCGGGACAGGGGGCAAGTGGACGAGCAGTACTTC.